This T cell receptor (beta chain) is from a study of Ad26.COV2.S vaccination and SARS-CoV-2 variants. In the study overall: Donor joined the COV1001 Ad26.COV2.S trial arm.

The sample's treatment: around 19 received Ad26.COV2.S at low or high dose, single or two shots; roughly five received placebo; per-sample allocation not given. Samples came from day 63 after the first vaccine or placebo injection. TCRdb's copy holds only in-frame clones and misses some; the assay was immunoSEQ multiplex PCR. The data hold more than 400,000 clones, with approximately 92% observed a single time. Per the germline V gene, CDR1 is KGHSH and CDR2 is LQKENI. The CDR3 spans 17 residues. The ends lost 5 bases at V and 0 bases at J; junction bases unmatched: 4. The source of this sequence is a person between 18 and 59 years old who received the Ad26.COV2.S COVID-19 vaccine or a placebo. Here the sequenced sample was peripheral blood, taken in a trial of Ad26.COV2.S vaccine versus placebo. V and J are TRBV18 and TRBJ2-1; TRBD2 agrees at 13 bases. CDR3 DNA: TGTGCCAGCTCAGCGACTAGCGGGGGGTTCTCCTACAATGAGCAGTTCTTC. Residues: CASSATSGGFSYNEQFF.